This TCR beta chain was recovered during a study of cytomegalovirus exposure and HLA in healthy donors. Regarding donors, all were healthy bone marrow donors. CDR3 length equals 13 residues. Trimming took 7 bases from V and 4 from J, leaving 11 bases between them. CDR1 and CDR2 from the germline V gene are LGHNT and FRNRAP. PCR involved 60 Vbeta and 13 Jbeta primers. Profiled with immunoSEQ multiplex PCR; TCRdb holds only in-frame clones, not every one. The table lists around 140,000 clones, around 9% of them singletons. The rearrangement joins TRBV12-5 to TRBJ1-3, with D possibly being TRBD1 (5 bases). The clonotype originates from a woman in her thirties or forties in good health and CMV-seropositive. The sample was PBMCs. The CDR3 reads CASAPGGGNTIYF. The DNA of the CDR3 is TGTGCTAGTGCCCCGGGGGGGGGAAACACCATATATTTT.